A single sample is the source of the 3 T cell receptor beta chains below, sequenced in a study of neurological immune-mediated disorders. TCRdb itself ran the 5' RACE reads through MiXCR, one entry per CDR3 protein. The sample carries about 62,000 distinct CDR3 sequences, about 3.7% recorded once. Sample: PBMCs. The receptors originated from a woman aged 50 to 60 with multiple sclerosis.

The sample holds many counts of this clonotype. The chain links TRBV10-3 to TRBJ2-7; TRBD2 matches 15 bases. V dropped 6 bases and J dropped 3; count of bases not matched to a gene: 6. From germline, CDR1 is ENHRY and CDR2 SYGVKD. This CDR3 has 16 amino acids. Written as DNA, the CDR3 is TGTGCCATCAGGGGGACTAGCGGGAGGCCGAACTACGAGCAGTACTTC. Translation: CAIRGTSGRPNYEQYF.

This clonotype has at least ten counts. J is TRBJ1-1 and V is TRBV12-3 or TRBV12-4; D ambiguous. The V and J ends lost 4 bases and 5 bases respectively, with 17 bases between them. This CDR3 is 15 amino acids long. The DNA of the CDR3 is TGTGCCAGCAGTTCGACGGGAGGTGGGAGGACTGAAGCTTTCTTT. Amino acids: CASSSTGGGRTEAFF.

This clonotype was recorded at least ten times. At one end the junction does not follow the germline gene, possibly because of a read error. The rearrangement links TRBV18 to TRBJ2-5; no definite D call. Looked up from germline, CDR1 is KGHSH and CDR2 is LQKENI. This CDR3 has 11 residues. In nucleotides, the CDR3 is TGTGCCAGCTCGCCACAAGAGACCCAGTACTTC. Protein: CASSPQETQYF.